Below, 20 T cell receptor beta chains from the same sample are listed, as sequenced in a study of radiation and T cells in renal cell carcinoma. The time point denotes: blood 2 weeks post-SBRT. The treatment is: 15 Gy SBRT to primary tumor, nephrectomy 4 weeks later. Clones were sequenced by immunoSEQ multiplex PCR, and TCRdb holds only the in-frame ones, with some missing. The data hold 25,000 to 30,000 clones, with 65% to 85% observed a single time. The sequenced sample was blood, obtained from a patient whose treatment included radiotherapy and nephrectomy. Receptor source: a man aged 55 to 70 with renal cell carcinoma.

The table lists this clone with a count of one. The sample carries other DNA sequences with the same CDR3. V gene TRBV6-5 combines with J gene TRBJ1-1, with D possibly being TRBD1 (5 bases). V lost 4 bases and J lost 1, with 10 bases in between. Per germline, CDR1 MNHEY and CDR2 SVGAGI. This CDR3 comprises 14 residues. CDR3 DNA sequence: TGTGCCAGCAGTTTACTCGGGGGGAACACTGAAGCTTTCTTT. This translates into CASSLLGGNTEAFF.

The V call is TRBV6-5, the J call TRBJ2-5; 7 bases line up with TRBD1. Germline trimming cut 6 bases from V and 11 bases from J; bases unmatched to any gene: 15. CDR1 and CDR2 (germline): MNHEY, SVGAGI. The CDR3 spans 14 residues. CDR3 protein: CASSRRDSDLEQYF. In DNA form, the CDR3 reads TGTGCCAGCAGCCGCCGGGACAGCGACTTAGAGCAGTACTTC.

This clone has just a few counts. The J gene is TRBJ1-1, the V gene TRBV19; D perhaps matches TRBD1 (6 bases). CDR3 length equals 15 residues. V lost 0 bases and J 11 bases, leaving 19 bases between the germline ends. Germline V CDR1 and CDR2: LNHDA, SQIVND (reference sequence). In DNA form, the CDR3 reads TGTGCCAGTAGTATAGATCTTTCGGCAGGGGTCGTCGCTTTCTTT. Its protein is CASSIDLSAGVVAFF.

Regarding this clone: This CDR3 is also generated by other DNA sequences in the sample. This chain links TRBV2 with TRBJ1-5, with 7 bases aligning to TRBD1. CDR3 length equals 14 residues. Germline V gene lookup returns CDR1 SNHLY and CDR2 FYNNEI. Losses at the gene ends were 2 bases for V and 7 bases for J; bases not matched to a gene: 5. This chain's CDR3 is CASSERTGEQPQHF. As DNA, the CDR3 is TGTGCCAGCAGTGAACGAACAGGGGAACAGCCCCAGCATTTT.

The chain links TRBV2 to TRBJ2-3; unclear D gene. Germline assignment: CDR1 SNHLY and CDR2 FYNNEI. The V gene lost 7 bases and the J gene lost 6 bases, with 8 bases spanning the gap. The CDR3 runs 11 residues. The CDR3 protein is CASKASDTQYF. The CDR3 region has the DNA TGTGCCAGCAAGGCAAGCGATACGCAGTATTTT.

The J gene is TRBJ2-5, the V gene TRBV28; no clear D. Germline CDR1 is MDHEN and CDR2 is SYDVKM. The CDR3 runs 12 residues. The ends were cut back, 6 bases at V and 2 bases at J, with 7 bases in the middle. The CDR3 is CASSLLQETQYF. CDR3 nucleotide sequence: TGTGCCAGCAGCTTGCTTCAAGAGACCCAGTACTTC.

The V and J genes are TRBV28 and TRBJ1-5; the match to TRBD1 covers 7 bases. Germline loops: CDR1 MDHEN, CDR2 SYDVKM. Trimming at V came to 2 bases and at J to 2 bases, leaving 3 bases not matched to a gene. The CDR3 is 15 amino acids. In DNA form, the CDR3 reads TGTGCCAGCAGTTTAGCCCAGGGGGGCAATCAGCCCCAGCATTTT. This sequence encodes CASSLAQGGNQPQHF.

This clone was observed a few times. The chain employs TRBV5-1 and TRBJ1-2; 7 bases map to TRBD1. The J segment lost 1 base and the V segment lost 3 bases, leaving 9 bases of the junction unmatched. Germline lookup yields CDR1 SGHRS and CDR2 YFSETQ. The CDR3 loop spans 16 amino acids. The CDR3 region is CASSSGGTALNYGYTF. The DNA of the CDR3 is TGCGCCAGCAGCTCCGGAGGGACAGCGCTTAACTATGGCTACACCTTC.

This chain connects TRBV14 to TRBJ1-1; the D gene is possibly TRBD1 (6 bases). Germline V gene data show CDR1 as SGHDN and CDR2 as FVKESK. The V and J ends lost 2 bases and 5 bases respectively, with 12 bases between them. The CDR3 is made up of 14 amino acids. CDR3 residues: CASSQSVTGTEAFF. CDR3 sequence (DNA): TGTGCCAGCAGCCAATCTGTAACAGGGACTGAAGCTTTCTTT.

J is TRBJ1-4 and V is TRBV28; the D is unclear. Germline CDR1 MDHEN, CDR2 SYDVKM. The CDR3 totals 15 residues. V was trimmed by 1 base and J by 0 bases, leaving 6 bases between them. The CDR3 here is CASSLSGATNEKLFF. CDR3 nucleotides: TGTGCCAGCAGTTTATCGGGCGCAACTAATGAAAAACTGTTTTTT.

The chain uses TRBV11-2 and TRBJ2-2; 8 positions agree with TRBD2. Per germline, CDR1 SGHAT and CDR2 FQNNGV. The trim removed 5 bases at V and 6 bases at J, leaving 8 bases unmatched. The CDR3 covers 15 residues. CDR3 in amino acids: CASSAGGSVPGELFF. CDR3 nucleotides: TGTGCCAGCAGCGCGGGAGGAAGTGTCCCCGGGGAGCTGTTTTTT.

This chain uses TRBV5-6 with TRBJ2-7; weak D call: TRBD1 (5 bases). Per the germline V gene, CDR1 is SGHDT and CDR2 is YYEEEE. V was trimmed by 1 base and J by 7 bases, leaving 12 bases between them. This CDR3 has 13 amino acids. This CDR3 reads CASSLTPAGEQYF. The CDR3 bases are TGTGCCAGCAGCTTGACACCGGCAGGGGAGCAGTACTTC.

This rearrangement joins TRBV6-5 to TRBJ1-1; D is undetermined. The CDR3 loop spans 13 amino acids. Trimming left V 3 bases short and J 10 bases short, with 15 bases between. Germline assignment: CDR1 MNHEY and CDR2 SVGAGI. The CDR3 sequence: CASSYDLGSVAFF. The CDR3 region has the DNA TGTGCCAGCAGTTATGACCTGGGCTCCGTAGCTTTCTTT.

This clone was found a few times. This chain joins TRBV18 and TRBJ1-1, with TRBD1 identical over 7 bases. The CDR3 length is 14 residues. V shed 6 bases and J 4 bases; nucleotides not matched to a gene: 8. Germline V gene sequence: CDR1 KGHSH, CDR2 LQKENI. CDR3 DNA: TGTGCCAGCTCCCGACAGGGCCCGGTCACTGAAGCTTTCTTT. Protein sequence: CASSRQGPVTEAFF.

The rearrangement joins TRBV29-1 to TRBJ2-1; D is perhaps TRBD2 (6 bases). The V gene lost 7 bases and the J gene lost 2 bases, with 15 bases spanning the gap. In germline, CDR1 is SQVTM, CDR2 ANQGSEA. This CDR3 is 14 amino acids long. CDR3 DNA: TGCAGCGCCCAGGAGGGTTTAGCCTACAATGAGCAGTTCTTC. Its translation: CSAQEGLAYNEQFF.

This clone appeared a single time. V gene TRBV7-9 combines with J gene TRBJ1-2, with D unclear. Germline V gene sequence: CDR1 SEHNR, CDR2 FQNEAQ (reference sequence). V was pared by 5 bases and J by 9 bases, with 22 bases between. The length of the CDR3 is 15 residues. The CDR3 loop reads CASSPPDGTWHSYTF. In DNA, the CDR3 is TGTGCCAGCAGCCCCCCCGACGGAACATGGCATAGCTACACCTTC.

V is TRBV12-5 and J is TRBJ1-1, with a tentative D call TRBD1 (5 bases). The V end was cut by 7 bases, the J end by 5 bases, with 17 bases between. CDR1 is LGHNT and CDR2 is FRNRAP in the germline V gene. The CDR3 contains 14 residues. CDR3 nucleotide sequence: TGTGCTAGTGCCCCTCGGGCCACAGGAACTGAAGCTTTCTTT. Residues: CASAPRATGTEAFF.

The chain employs TRBV27 and TRBJ1-1; perhaps TRBD1 as D (5 bases). Trimming stripped 4 bases from V and 6 bases from J, with 15 bases between. Per germline, CDR1 MNHEY and CDR2 SMNVEV (reference sequence). This CDR3 has 14 residues. The CDR3 DNA is TGTGCCAGCAGTTCACATCCAGGGTTCTCTGAAGCTTTCTTT. It translates to CASSSHPGFSEAFF.

This clone showed up just a few times. The chain employs TRBV11-2 and TRBJ2-1; D gene uncertain. The germline V gene encodes CDR1 SGHAT and CDR2 FQNNGV. This CDR3 region has 15 residues. Trimming stripped 1 base from V and 10 bases from J, with 17 bases between. For the CDR3, the DNA is TGTGCCAGCAGCTTAGTGGGCCTAGAGGAAAGGGAGCAGTTCTTC. Its protein is CASSLVGLEEREQFF.

V usage is TRBV19 and J usage is TRBJ2-1, with D possibly being TRBD2 (6 bases). V gave up 7 bases and J gave up 8 bases, with 18 bases separating them. This CDR3 contains 14 residues. Germline V gene lookup returns CDR1 LNHDA and CDR2 SQIVND (reference sequence). The chain's CDR3 is CASNEGGGIDEQFF. CDR3 nucleotides: TGTGCCAGTAACGAGGGAGGAGGTATAGATGAGCAGTTCTTC.